What follows are 29 T cell receptor beta chains derived from one specimen sequenced in a study of regulatory T cells in long-lasting Graves disease. Documented time point: persistent/refractory GD, antithyroid drugs over 5 years with positive TRAb. Preparation of the TCR library used RNA extracted from PBMCs. iRepertoire HTBI primers and Arm-PCR of CDR3 regions built TCR beta libraries. MiXCR, run by TCRdb on the multiplex PCR reads, gives a single entry per CDR3 protein. The sample consists of roughly 700,000 distinct CDR3 sequences, around 30% of them appearing once. Here the sequenced sample was peripheral blood mononuclear cells (PBMCs), taken when the disease was refractory, from a patient treated with antithyroid drugs. These receptors originate from a female donor with Graves disease.

This clonotype has a handful of counts. V is TRBV20-1 and J is TRBJ1-1; TRBD1 agrees at 8 bases. J was trimmed by 1 base and V by 0 bases; bases with no gene match: 7. Per germline, CDR1 DFQATT and CDR2 SNEGSKA (reference sequence). This CDR3 has 16 residues. CDR3 DNA sequence: TGCAGTGCTAGAGATCAGACGGACAGGGAGAACACTGAAGCTTTCTTT. This codes for CSARDQTDRENTEAFF.

V is TRBV19 and J is TRBJ2-5, with 7 bases identical to TRBD1. The length of the CDR3 is 16 residues. Germline V gene data show CDR1 as LNHDA and CDR2 as SQIVND (reference sequence). V gave up 3 bases and J gave up 4 bases; unmatched junction bases: 11. The CDR3 sequence is CASSMGDRVLRETQYF. In nucleotides, the CDR3 is TGTGCCAGTAGTATGGGAGACAGGGTGCTTCGAGAGACCCAGTACTTC.

This clonotype came up many times. This rearrangement joins TRBV5-1 to TRBJ1-1; no reliable D call. This CDR3 spans 14 amino acids. V was cut by 0 bases and J by 7 bases, with 13 bases left in between. CDR1 and CDR2 (germline): SGHRS, YFSETQ. The CDR3 nucleotides are TGCGCCAGCAGCTTGGGACGTAATAGATTTGAAGCTTTCTTT. Protein sequence: CASSLGRNRFEAFF.

Concerning this clonotype itself: At one end the junction does not follow the germline gene, possibly because of a read error. The rearrangement links TRBV6-1 to TRBJ1-5; D perhaps matches TRBD1 (6 bases). Germline V gene sequence: CDR1 MNHNS, CDR2 SASEGT. This CDR3 has 16 residues. CDR3 sequence: CTSSESDRPSNQPQHF. In nucleotides, the CDR3 is TGTACCAGCAGTGAATCGGACAGACCTAGCAATCAGCCCCAGCATTTT.

This clonotype was recorded at least ten times. CDR3: CSVATVNTEAFF. The CDR3 DNA sequence: TGCAGCGTTGCGACAGTGAACACTGAAGCTTTCTTT. J is TRBJ1-1 and V is TRBV29-1, with D perhaps matching TRBD1 (5 bases). The CDR3 covers 12 residues. CDR1 is SQVTM and CDR2 is ANQGSEA in the germline V gene. Trimming shortened V by 4 bases and J by 0 bases, and 6 bases separated the two germline ends.

In its sample, this clonotype was seen a few times. This sequence joins TRBV28 and TRBJ1-5; 10 bases agree with TRBD1. Germline values: CDR1 MDHEN, CDR2 SYDVKM. The CDR3 sequence is 14 residues long. Unmatched junction bases numbered 10, after V lost 10 bases and J lost 7 bases. CDR3 sequence: CATRGTGVQQPQHF. Written as DNA, the CDR3 is TGTGCCACACGAGGGACAGGGGTACAGCAGCCCCAGCATTTT.

Concerning this clonotype itself: A much larger clone lies one base from this, so it may be a read error. The rearrangement uses TRBV2 and TRBJ1-4, with D possibly TRBD1 on 6 matching bases. The germline V gene encodes CDR1 SNHLY and CDR2 FYNNEI. CDR3 length: 13 residues. With 7 bases removed from V and 7 bases from J, the gap between germline ends came to 13 bases. The CDR3 DNA reads TGTGCCAGCACCCCCTTCAGGGGTGAAAAACTGTTTTTT. Translation: CASTPFRGEKLFF.

This clonotype was seen many times. This chain links TRBV6-2 or TRBV6-3 with TRBJ2-5; no clear D. From germline, CDR1 is MNHEY and CDR2 SVGEGT. The CDR3 loop spans 12 amino acids. V lost 1 base and J 4 bases, leaving 4 bases between the germline ends. In DNA form, the CDR3 reads TGTGCCAGCAGTTACTTCGGAGAGACCCAGTACTTC. Residues: CASSYFGETQYF.

This clonotype was found a few times. The chain joins TRBV30 to TRBJ1-6; TRBD1 is a possible D gene (6 bases). The CDR3 extends over 13 amino acids. V lost 3 bases to trimming and J lost 7 bases, with 10 bases between them. Germline CDR1 is GTSNPN and CDR2 is SVGIG (reference sequence). CDR3 in DNA: TGTGCCTGGAGGACTGACAGGAATTCACCCCTCCACTTT. Translation: CAWRTDRNSPLHF.

There are many counts of this clonotype. The chain carries TRBV2 and TRBJ2-5; TRBD1 agrees at 7 bases. The CDR3 consists of 13 residues. Germline lookup yields CDR1 SNHLY and CDR2 FYNNEI. With V trimmed by 6 bases and J by 1 base, 2 bases remained unmatched. The CDR3 loop reads CASRTGTQETQYF. CDR3 coding DNA: TGTGCCAGCAGGACAGGGACCCAAGAGACCCAGTACTTC.

DNA of the CDR3: TGTGCCAGCAAATCCGGGACACTGACTGGAAACACCATATATTTT. Its translation is CASKSGTLTGNTIYF. The chain recombines TRBV2 with TRBJ1-3; weak D call: TRBD1 (6 bases). Deletions cut 7 bases from V and 2 bases from J, with 15 bases between. The CDR3 runs to 15 residues. The germline V gene has CDR1 SNHLY and CDR2 FYNNEI.

The chain couples TRBV7-9 to TRBJ2-3; weak D call: TRBD2 (5 bases). This CDR3 is built from 15 residues. Trimming took 0 bases from V and 3 from J, leaving 10 bases between them. Germline V CDR1 and CDR2: SEHNR, FQNEAQ (reference sequence). Here the CDR3 reads CASSLASTGTDTQYF. The DNA for the CDR3 is TGTGCCAGCAGCTTAGCCAGCACGGGAACAGATACGCAGTATTTT.

This clonotype was picked up a small number of times. The missing conserved phenylalanine or tryptophan at the end of this CDR3 makes a read error likely. The genes are TRBV12-3 or TRBV12-4 and TRBJ1-2, with D maybe TRBD1 (6 bases). The V end lost 3 bases, the J end lost 2 bases, and 10 bases lay between the germline ends. The length of the CDR3 is 14 residues. As DNA, the CDR3 is TGTGCCAGCAGTTTTCAGGGGAGCAACTATGGCTACACCCTC. Its translation: CASSFQGSNYGYTL.

There are a few counts of this clonotype. This chain joins TRBV20-1 and TRBJ1-1; D gene uncertain. CDR3 length equals 13 residues. Germline CDR1 DFQATT, CDR2 SNEGSKA (reference sequence). Between the trimmed V and J ends, which lost 6 bases and 2 bases, there was a span of 13 bases. CDR3 amino acids: CSAIRGLNTEAFF. In DNA, the CDR3 is TGCAGTGCCATCCGCGGACTCAACACTGAAGCTTTCTTT.

This clonotype has a handful of counts. The chain recombines TRBV28 with TRBJ2-5, with D possibly being TRBD1 or TRBD2 (5 bases each). CDR3 length: 15 amino acids. The V gene's germline CDR1 is MDHEN and CDR2 SYDVKM. V dropped 3 bases and J dropped 5 bases, with 16 bases sitting between them. The CDR3 region has the DNA TGTGCCAGCAGTTTCCCGGGCAGGGAGAGGGAGACCCAGTACTTC. Encoded protein: CASSFPGRERETQYF.

About this clonotype: A much bigger clone sits one base away, suggesting this may be a read error. J is TRBJ1-1 and V is TRBV28, with D perhaps matching TRBD1 (6 bases). Per the germline V gene, CDR1 is MDHEN and CDR2 is SYDVKM. Deletions cut 6 bases from V and 0 bases from J, with 11 bases between. CDR3 size: 14 residues. CDR3 sequence reads: CASSFTGMNTEAFF. In DNA form, the CDR3 reads TGTGCCAGCAGCTTTACAGGGATGAACACTGAAGCTTTCTTT.

This clonotype showed up many times. The genes are TRBV2 and TRBJ1-2, with 9 bases matching TRBD1. The CDR3 sequence is 11 residues long. V lost 10 bases to trimming and J lost 6 bases; unmatched junction nucleotides: 3. The germline gives CDR1 SNHLY, CDR2 FYNNEI. CDR3 loop: CANGQGNGYTF. CDR3 sequence (DNA): TGTGCCAACGGACAGGGGAATGGCTACACCTTC.

This chain links TRBV6-5 with TRBJ1-6, with D tentatively TRBD1 (5 bases). Germline loops: CDR1 MNHEY, CDR2 SVGAGI. CDR3 length: 18 residues. V was cut by 0 bases and J by 4 bases, with 16 bases left in between. CDR3 sequence reads: CASSYSMGRGRYNSPLHF. In DNA form, the CDR3 reads TGTGCCAGCAGTTACTCGATGGGGAGGGGACGTTATAATTCACCCCTCCACTTT.

The table lists this clonotype with a count of one. This rearrangement joins TRBV3-1 to TRBJ2-4, with 10 nucleotides matching TRBD2. CDR1 and CDR2 (germline): LGHDT, YNNKEL (reference sequence). The junction had 14 bases not matched to a gene; V was cut back by 7 bases and J by 2 bases. The CDR3 loop spans 18 amino acids. Written as DNA, the CDR3 is TGTGCCAGCACACGGGCTAGCGGGAGTGTCAAGACCAAAAACATTCAGTACTTC. It specifies CASTRASGSVKTKNIQYF.

The CDR3 loop reads CASSLAARINTEAFF. The DNA of the CDR3 is TGTGCCAGCAGCTTAGCCGCTCGCATCAACACTGAAGCTTTCTTT. This chain links TRBV28 with TRBJ1-1; D gene ambiguous. The CDR3 runs 15 residues. V lost 6 bases and J lost 2, with 16 bases in between. In germline, CDR1 is MDHEN, CDR2 SYDVKM. Variable domain in full (rest from reference TRBV28 and TRBJ1-1): DVKVTQSSRYLVKRTGEKVFLECVQDMDHENMFWYRQDPGLGLRLIYFSYDVKMKEKGDIPEGYSVSREKKERFSLILESASTNQTSMYLCASSLAARINTEAFFGQGTRLTVV.

This clonotype was recorded many times. The J gene is TRBJ2-7, the V gene TRBV6-2 or TRBV6-3, with D tentatively TRBD2 (6 bases). The germline V gene encodes CDR1 MNHEY and CDR2 SVGEGT. Trimming stripped 0 bases from V and 5 bases from J, with 20 bases between. CDR3 length equals 17 residues. The CDR3 region is CASSYSVGLAKGDEQYF. The CDR3 coding sequence is TGTGCCAGCAGTTACTCAGTTGGGCTAGCGAAGGGCGACGAGCAGTACTTC.

This clonotype was counted only a few times. The rearrangement joins TRBV7-6 to TRBJ1-4, with D uncertain. CDR1 and CDR2 (germline): SGHVS, FNYEAQ. The CDR3 is 17 residues long. Trimming cost V 4 bases and J 5 bases, with 20 bases left between them. CDR3: CASSSRLSATRNEKLFF. The DNA for the CDR3 is TGTGCCAGCAGCTCCAGACTGTCGGCGACCCGGAATGAAAAACTGTTTTTT. Together with reference TRBV7-6 and TRBJ1-4, the CDR3 gives the full variable domain: GAGVSQSPRYKVTKRGQDVALRCDPISGHVSLYWYRQALGQGPEFLTYFNYEAQQDKSGLPNDRFSAERPEGSISTLTIQRTEQRDSAMYRCASSSRLSATRNEKLFFGSGTQLSVL.

V usage is TRBV27 and J usage is TRBJ2-4, with D unresolved. V lost 5 bases and J lost 6, with 5 bases in between. This CDR3 comprises 11 residues. Germline V gene data show CDR1 as MNHEY and CDR2 as SMNVEV (reference sequence). The CDR3 DNA follows: TGTGCCAGCAGTGAGAGAAACATTCAGTACTTC. The encoded protein is CASSERNIQYF.

The V and J genes are TRBV7-3 and TRBJ1-1; weak D call: TRBD1 (6 bases). V was clipped by 5 bases and J by 4 bases, with 11 bases between them. Germline V CDR1 and CDR2: SGHTA, FQGTGA. This CDR3 is built from 13 residues. CDR3 loop: CASSIQGSTEAFF. As DNA, the CDR3 is TGTGCCAGCAGCATACAGGGAAGCACTGAAGCTTTCTTT.

This clonotype was seen more than once but under ten times. V and J are TRBV11-2 and TRBJ2-7; TRBD2 matches at 13 bases. J was trimmed by 7 bases and V by 5 bases; bases with no gene match: 8. The CDR3 has 15 residues. Germline values: CDR1 SGHAT, CDR2 FQNNGV. The CDR3 DNA reads TGTGCCAGCAGCCGGACTAGCGGGAGCCTCCAAGAGCAGTACTTC. It codes for CASSRTSGSLQEQYF.

The chain employs TRBV29-1 and TRBJ2-2, with a tentative D call TRBD1 (5 bases). Germline CDR1 and CDR2: SQVTM and ANQGSEA. V was pared by 8 bases and J by 6 bases, with 10 bases between. The CDR3 is 11 amino acids. CDR3 sequence: CSSLGAGELFF. CDR3 bases: TGCAGCTCATTAGGGGCCGGGGAGCTGTTTTTT.

The V call is TRBV5-1, the J call TRBJ2-5, with TRBD2 matching 13 bases. CDR3 size: 17 residues. J lost 0 bases, V lost 5 bases, and 7 bases had no gene match. Per the germline V gene, CDR1 is SGHRS and CDR2 is YFSETQ. The CDR3 sequence is CASSMTSGRKYQETQYF. Here the CDR3 DNA reads TGCGCCAGCAGTATGACTAGCGGGAGGAAGTACCAAGAGACCCAGTACTTC. Full variable domain (outside the CDR3, taken from reference TRBV5-1 and TRBJ2-5): KAGVTQTPRYLIKTRGQQVTLSCSPISGHRSVSWYQQTPGQGLQFLFEYFSETQRNKGNFPGRFSGRQFSNSRSEMNVSTLELGDSALYLCASSMTSGRKYQETQYFGPGTRLLVL.

The J gene is TRBJ1-2, the V gene TRBV20-1; D is unresolved. V was pared by 5 bases and J by 0 bases, with 4 bases between. The CDR3 contains 11 residues. Germline loops: CDR1 DFQATT, CDR2 SNEGSKA (reference sequence). CDR3 sequence (DNA): TGCAGTGCTCCCGCTAACTATGGCTACACCTTC. Its translation is CSAPANYGYTF.

This clonotype was counted a few times. J is TRBJ2-4 and V is TRBV6-2 or TRBV6-3; D tentatively fits TRBD1 or TRBD2 (5 bases each). The CDR3 consists of 17 residues. Deletions cut 3 bases from V and 0 bases from J, with 15 bases between. CDR1 and CDR2 from the germline V gene are MNHEY and SVGEGT. The CDR3 spells CASSYTGLGGAKNIQYF. For the CDR3, the DNA is TGTGCCAGCAGTTATACCGGACTTGGGGGAGCCAAAAACATTCAGTACTTC.